Sequencing of this T cell receptor beta chain was carried out in a study of spatial heterogeneity in lung cancer. Study results and caveats: More often at tumor resection than at routine follow-up, ubiquitous expanded tumor TCRs were detected in the blood.

Stated time point: sample taken at primary tumor resection. V was shortened by 3 bases and J by 7 bases, with 8 bases between the two germline ends. Germline assignment: CDR1 LNHNV and CDR2 YYDKDF (reference sequence). This CDR3 is built from 12 residues. TCRdb processed the 5' RACE reads anew with MiXCR; each CDR3 protein has one entry. The repertoire holds roughly 80,000 distinct CDR3 sequences, with under 8.5% as singletons. Regarding this clonotype: Its target is unknown. Just one base apart from a much larger clone, this may be a read error.

The sequencing here drew on PBMCs, taken at surgery. This sequence was found in a male donor with early-stage non-small cell lung cancer. The chain combines TRBV15 with TRBJ2-3; D uncertain. The CDR3 coding sequence is TGTGCCACCAGCAGCCCTCGAAATACGCAGTATTTT. It is translated as CATSSPRNTQYF.